This T cell receptor (beta chain) was sequenced during a study of technical replicates of blood from a handful of donors. Germline-derived CDR1 and CDR2 are LNHDA and SQIVND (reference sequence). The CDR3 sequence is 13 residues long. V lost 5 bases, J lost 3 bases, and 10 bases lay in between. TCRdb keeps only in-frame clones here, not all; method: immunoSEQ multiplex PCR. This sample carries about 79,000 clones, 85% to 95% of them seen once, and the ten largest clones take 0.2% to 0.3%. V is TRBV19 and J is TRBJ2-5; D possibly corresponds to TRBD2 (7 bases). The TCR was taken from a human donor in good health. Sequenced: T cells isolated from PBMCs. The chain's CDR3 is CASSGRGEETQYF. In nucleotides, the CDR3 is TGTGCCAGTAGTGGGAGGGGGGAAGAGACCCAGTACTTC. Variable domain in full (rest from reference TRBV19 and TRBJ2-5): DGGITQSPKYLFRKEGQNVTLSCEQNLNHDAMYWYRQDPGQGLRLIYYSQIVNDFQKGDIAEGYSVSREKKESFPLTVTSAQKNPTAFYLCASSGRGEETQYFGPGTRLLVL.